Listed below are T cell receptor beta chains from one sample, sequenced in a study of T cells in Graves' hyperthyroidism and ophthalmopathy. MiXCR was run by TCRdb on the multiplex PCR reads, yielding one entry per CDR3 protein. Seen here are around 490,000 distinct CDR3 sequences, around 20% observed once, and the top ten hold about half. Sequences were obtained from blood. The receptor set was obtained from a man aged 40-55 years with Graves' ophthalmopathy. Both conserved end residues are part of each CDR3. The order of the fields is CDR3 protein, V gene, D gene, clone size. A D gene is named only where the DNA matches it firmly. The size of a clone is reported for some rows only, either as once, few or many, or as a class for expanded clones.

CDR3: CSASPHGGGVPYEQYF
V: TRBV20-1
D: NA
size: NA

CDR3: CASSQGTSGKYTGELFF
V: TRBV14
D: TRBD2
size: few

CDR3: CSATEPFRGLGSNQPQHF
V: TRBV20-1
D: TRBD1
size: few

CDR3: CASSRETTSEQYF
V: TRBV3-2
D: NA
size: many

CDR3: CASSAGQPSYNSPLHF
V: TRBV10-1
D: NA
size: few

CDR3: CAWSVPRVEKNEQYF
V: TRBV30
D: NA
size: NA

CDR3: CASSWEIRGGHGYTF
V: TRBV6-9
D: TRBD1
size: once

CDR3: CASSSDSNSPLHF
V: TRBV6-5
D: NA
size: few

CDR3: CASTKPLASLYEQYF
V: TRBV6-1
D: NA
size: few

CDR3: CASSQALGSYEQYF
V: TRBV4-1
D: NA
size: NA

CDR3: CASSLALAGGGSYNEQFF
V: TRBV5-1
D: TRBD2
size: many

CDR3: CASSLEVIRRVGTDTQYF
V: TRBV5-1
D: NA
size: many

CDR3: CASSEGLRRGLANEKLFF
V: TRBV6-1
D: TRBD1
size: few

CDR3: CASTNEGTGQNNEQFF
V: TRBV12-3/TRBV12-4
D: TRBD1
size: NA

CDR3: CASSLRDTGTGRRNEQYF
V: TRBV5-5
D: TRBD1
size: once

CDR3: CSAPRDQAGGETQYF
V: TRBV20-1
D: NA
size: many